The entry below describes one T cell receptor beta chain. The antigen is undetermined. The data were taken from a study of T cell responses to AZD1222 COVID-19 vaccine. Whole-study findings and limits: Spike was spanned by vaccine-associated CD4 TCRs, with dominance at 160-218 and 743-854. Possibly, clonal diversity was underestimated; donors were largely white British and included more females. It was only a handful of AZD1222 recipients who were seropositive at baseline.

Sequencing was performed with immunoSEQ multiplex PCR; in TCRdb, only in-frame clones are kept and a portion is missing. The sample holds about 180,000 clones, about 93% seen once. This specimen was peripheral blood, taken 28 days after the second dose of the MenACWY control vaccine. The origin of this receptor is an adult who received the MenACWY meningococcal vaccine as a control.

CDR3 protein: CAWKTGGISYNSPLHF. For the CDR3, the DNA is TGTGCCTGGAAAACAGGGGGCATATCCTATAATTCACCCCTCCACTTT. The chain links TRBV30 to TRBJ1-6, with 9 bases aligning to TRBD1. Germline trimming cut 4 bases from V and 1 base from J; bases unmatched to any gene: 5. The CDR3 length is 16 residues. Germline assignment: CDR1 GTSNPN and CDR2 SVGIG (reference sequence).